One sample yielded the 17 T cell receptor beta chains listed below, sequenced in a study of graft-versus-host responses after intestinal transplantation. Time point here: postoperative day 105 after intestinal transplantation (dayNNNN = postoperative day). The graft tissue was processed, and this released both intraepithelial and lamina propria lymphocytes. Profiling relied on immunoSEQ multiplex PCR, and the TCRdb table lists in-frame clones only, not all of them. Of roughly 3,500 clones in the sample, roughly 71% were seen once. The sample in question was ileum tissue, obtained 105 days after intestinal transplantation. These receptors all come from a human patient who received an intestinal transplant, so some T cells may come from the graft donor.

Written as DNA, the CDR3 is TGTGCCTGGAGCCAGGGGTCCACCCCCTACGAGCAGTACTTC. Protein product: CAWSQGSTPYEQYF. The rearrangement uses TRBV30 and TRBJ2-7; D may be TRBD1 (6 bases). CDR1 is GTSNPN, CDR2 SVGIG, per germline (reference sequence). This CDR3 comprises 14 residues. Between the trimmed V and J ends, which lost 3 bases and 2 bases, there was a span of 14 bases.

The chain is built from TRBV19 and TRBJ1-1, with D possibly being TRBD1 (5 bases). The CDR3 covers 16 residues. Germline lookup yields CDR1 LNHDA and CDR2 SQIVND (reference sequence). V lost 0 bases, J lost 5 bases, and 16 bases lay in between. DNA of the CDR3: TGTGCCAGTAGTATAGATCGGGTGTGGGGGAATACTGAAGCTTTCTTT. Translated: CASSIDRVWGNTEAFF.

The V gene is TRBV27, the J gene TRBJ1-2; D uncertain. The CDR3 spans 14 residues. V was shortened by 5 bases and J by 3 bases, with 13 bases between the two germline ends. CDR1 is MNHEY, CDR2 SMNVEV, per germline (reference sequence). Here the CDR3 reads CASSPQPGYYGYTF. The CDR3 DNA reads TGTGCCAGCAGTCCACAACCGGGATACTATGGCTACACCTTC.

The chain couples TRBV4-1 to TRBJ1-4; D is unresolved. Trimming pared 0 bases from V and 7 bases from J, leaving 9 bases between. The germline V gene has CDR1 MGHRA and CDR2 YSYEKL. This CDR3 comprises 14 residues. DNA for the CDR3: TGCGCCAGCAGCCAAGAGGGGATAGGTGAAAAACTGTTTTTT. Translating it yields CASSQEGIGEKLFF.

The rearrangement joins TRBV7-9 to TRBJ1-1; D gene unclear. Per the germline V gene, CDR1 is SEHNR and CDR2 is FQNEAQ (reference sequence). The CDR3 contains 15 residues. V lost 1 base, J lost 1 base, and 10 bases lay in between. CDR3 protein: CASSLVWKGNTEAFF. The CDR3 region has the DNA TGTGCCAGCAGCTTAGTTTGGAAAGGGAACACTGAAGCTTTCTTT. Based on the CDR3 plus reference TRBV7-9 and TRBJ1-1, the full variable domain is DTGVSQNPRHKITKRGQNVTFRCDPISEHNRLYWYRQTLGQGPEFLTYFQNEAQLEKSRLLSDRFSAERPKGSFSTLEIQRTEQGDSAMYLCASSLVWKGNTEAFFGQGTRLTVV.

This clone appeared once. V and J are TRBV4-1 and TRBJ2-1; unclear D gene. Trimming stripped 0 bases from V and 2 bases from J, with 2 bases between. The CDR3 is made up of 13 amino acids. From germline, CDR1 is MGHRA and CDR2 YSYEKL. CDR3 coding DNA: TGCGCCAGCAGCCAAGACCCCTACAATGAGCAGTTCTTC. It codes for CASSQDPYNEQFF.

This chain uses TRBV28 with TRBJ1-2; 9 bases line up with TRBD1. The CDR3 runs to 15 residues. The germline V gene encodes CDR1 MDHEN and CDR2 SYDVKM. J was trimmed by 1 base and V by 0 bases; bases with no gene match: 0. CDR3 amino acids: CASSLWTGGNYGYTF. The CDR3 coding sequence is TGTGCCAGCAGTTTATGGACAGGGGGTAACTATGGCTACACCTTC.

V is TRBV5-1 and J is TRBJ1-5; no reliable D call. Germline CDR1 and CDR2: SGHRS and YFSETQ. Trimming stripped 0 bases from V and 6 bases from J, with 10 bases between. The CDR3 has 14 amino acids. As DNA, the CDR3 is TGCGCCAGCAGCTTGGGAGGGATTAGTCAGCCCCAGCATTTT. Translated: CASSLGGISQPQHF.

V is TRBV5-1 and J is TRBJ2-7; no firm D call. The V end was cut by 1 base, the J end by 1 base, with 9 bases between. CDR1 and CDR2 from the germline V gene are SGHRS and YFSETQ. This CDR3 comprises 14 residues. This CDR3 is CASSLTVGSYEQYF. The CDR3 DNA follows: TGCGCCAGCAGCTTGACCGTAGGGTCCTACGAGCAGTACTTC.

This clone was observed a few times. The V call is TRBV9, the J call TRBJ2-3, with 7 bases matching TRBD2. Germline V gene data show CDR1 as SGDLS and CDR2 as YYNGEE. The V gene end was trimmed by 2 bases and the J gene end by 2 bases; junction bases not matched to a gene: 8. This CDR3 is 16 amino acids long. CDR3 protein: CASSVVTGGITDTQYF. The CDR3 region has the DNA TGTGCCAGCAGCGTGGTAACGGGGGGTATCACAGATACGCAGTATTTT. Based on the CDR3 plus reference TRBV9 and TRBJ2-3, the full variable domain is DSGVTQTPKHLITATGQRVTLRCSPRSGDLSVYWYQQSLDQGLQFLIQYYNGEERAKGNILERFSAQQFPDLHSELNLSSLELGDSALYFCASSVVTGGITDTQYFGPGTRLTVL.

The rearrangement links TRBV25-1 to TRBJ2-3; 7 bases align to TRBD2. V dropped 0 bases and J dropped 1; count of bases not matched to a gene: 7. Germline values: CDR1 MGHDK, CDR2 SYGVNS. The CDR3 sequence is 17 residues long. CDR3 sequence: CASSEYSGGKGTDTQYF. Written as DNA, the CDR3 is TGTGCCAGCAGTGAATATTCGGGGGGTAAGGGCACAGATACGCAGTATTTT.

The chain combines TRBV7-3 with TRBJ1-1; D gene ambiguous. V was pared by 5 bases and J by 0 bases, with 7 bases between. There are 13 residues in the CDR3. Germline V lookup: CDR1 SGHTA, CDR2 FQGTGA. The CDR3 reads CASSHSVNTEAFF. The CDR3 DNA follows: TGTGCCAGCAGCCACTCAGTGAACACTGAAGCTTTCTTT.

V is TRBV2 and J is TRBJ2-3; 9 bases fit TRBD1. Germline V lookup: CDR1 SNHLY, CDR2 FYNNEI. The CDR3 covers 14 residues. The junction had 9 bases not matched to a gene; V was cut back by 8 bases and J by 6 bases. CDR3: CASRHRGRGDTQYF. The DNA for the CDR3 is TGTGCCAGCCGTCACAGGGGGCGAGGGGATACGCAGTATTTT.

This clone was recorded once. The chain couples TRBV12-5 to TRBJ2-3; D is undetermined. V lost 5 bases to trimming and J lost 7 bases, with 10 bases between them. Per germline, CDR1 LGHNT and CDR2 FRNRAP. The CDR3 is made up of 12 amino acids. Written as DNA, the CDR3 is TGTGCTAGTGGTCCCTGGGTGTATACGCAGTATTTT. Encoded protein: CASGPWVYTQYF.

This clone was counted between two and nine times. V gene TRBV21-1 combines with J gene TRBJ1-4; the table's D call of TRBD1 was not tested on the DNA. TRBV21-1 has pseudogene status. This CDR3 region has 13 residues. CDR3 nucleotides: TGTGCCAGCAGCAAAGGACAGGGTGAAAAACTGTTTTTT. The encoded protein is CASSKGQGEKLFF.

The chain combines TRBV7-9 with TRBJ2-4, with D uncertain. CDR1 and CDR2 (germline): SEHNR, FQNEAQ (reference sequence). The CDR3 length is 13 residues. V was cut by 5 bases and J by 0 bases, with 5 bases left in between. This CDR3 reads CASSRLAKNIQYF. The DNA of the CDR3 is TGTGCCAGCAGCCGACTAGCCAAAAACATTCAGTACTTC.

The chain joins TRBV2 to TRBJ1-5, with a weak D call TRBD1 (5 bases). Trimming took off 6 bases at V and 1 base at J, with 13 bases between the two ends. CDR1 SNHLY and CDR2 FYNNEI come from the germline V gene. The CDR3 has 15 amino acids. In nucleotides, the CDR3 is TGTGCCAGCAGCAGTCAGGGTGCAAGCAATCAGCCCCAGCATTTT. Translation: CASSSQGASNQPQHF. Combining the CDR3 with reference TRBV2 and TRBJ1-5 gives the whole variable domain EPEVTQTPSHQVTQMGQEVILRCVPISNHLYFYWYRQILGQKVEFLVSFYNNEISEKSEIFDDQFSVERPDGSNFTLKIRSTKLEDSAMYFCASSSQGASNQPQHFGDGTRLSIL.